Listed below are T cell receptor beta chains from one sample, sequenced in a study of beta chain features in type 1 diabetes. Data came from immunoSEQ multiplex PCR; TCRdb stores just in-frame clones and leaves some out. The sample holds about 240,000 clones, 27% seen once. Material: central memory CD4+ T cells from blood. The receptors shown here come from a man aged 30 to 45 in good health. Both conserved end residues are part of each CDR3. D genes are given only for firm matches. For some rows the clone size is stated as once, few or many, or as a class when expanded; others skip it.

v_gene: TRBV5-6
d_gene: -
abundance: once
j_gene: TRBJ1-5
CDR3nt: TGTGCCAGCAGCTTGTTCGGGACGGTGGTCGAGCCCCAGCATTTT
CDR3aa: CASSLFGTVVEPQHF

v_gene: TRBV4-2
d_gene: -
abundance: -
j_gene: TRBJ1-4
CDR3nt: TGTGCCAGCAGCCAAGGAATTTCCGGTAATGAAAAACTGTTTTTT
CDR3aa: CASSQGISGNEKLFF

v_gene: TRBV4-3
d_gene: TRBD2
abundance: many
j_gene: TRBJ2-1
CDR3nt: TGCGCCAGCAGCCAGGAAGCGGGAGGGCCCGGCAATGAGCAGTTCTTC
CDR3aa: CASSQEAGGPGNEQFF

v_gene: TRBV11-2
d_gene: -
abundance: -
j_gene: TRBJ2-7
CDR3nt: TGTGCCAGCAGCTCGGCCTACGAGCAGTACTTC
CDR3aa: CASSSAYEQYF

v_gene: TRBV15
d_gene: TRBD2
abundance: -
j_gene: TRBJ2-1
CDR3nt: TGTGCCACCAGCCGCCAGGGTGGGGGAGGGACCTACAATGAGCAGTTCTTC
CDR3aa: CATSRQGGGGTYNEQFF

v_gene: TRBV11-2
d_gene: TRBD2
abundance: few
j_gene: TRBJ2-7
CDR3nt: TGTGCCAGCAGCTCAGTGGTGACTAGCGTGTACGAGCAGTACTTC
CDR3aa: CASSSVVTSVYEQYF

v_gene: TRBV5-1
d_gene: TRBD2
abundance: -
j_gene: TRBJ2-3
CDR3nt: TGCGCCAGCAGCGCCGGGACTAGCAGCAGCACAGATACGCAGTATTTT
CDR3aa: CASSAGTSSSTDTQYF

v_gene: TRBV4-1
d_gene: -
abundance: -
j_gene: TRBJ2-3
CDR3nt: TGCGCCAGCAGCCGGCTTAACACAGATACGCAGTATTTT
CDR3aa: CASSRLNTDTQYF

v_gene: TRBV6-5
d_gene: TRBD1
abundance: few
j_gene: TRBJ2-7
CDR3nt: TGTGCCAGCGGACAGGGGCTCTCCTACGAGCAGTACTTC
CDR3aa: CASGQGLSYEQYF

v_gene: TRBV5-4
d_gene: -
abundance: few
j_gene: TRBJ2-3
CDR3nt: TGTGCCAGCAGCCCCTTTGCGGGGGCCACAGATACGCAGTATTTT
CDR3aa: CASSPFAGATDTQYF

v_gene: TRBV29-1
d_gene: -
abundance: many
j_gene: TRBJ1-5
CDR3nt: TGCAGCGCCGGGGAGGGGGTGAGTCAGCCCCAGCATTTT
CDR3aa: CSAGEGVSQPQHF

v_gene: TRBV15
d_gene: TRBD2
abundance: -
j_gene: TRBJ2-3
CDR3nt: TGTGCCACCAGCAGACTAGCGGGGGGTGCAGATACGCAGTATTTT
CDR3aa: CATSRLAGGADTQYF

v_gene: TRBV7-9
d_gene: TRBD2
abundance: few
j_gene: TRBJ2-3
CDR3nt: TGTGCCAGCAGCCCGGGGGGGAGCTCCGCAGATACGCAGTATTTT
CDR3aa: CASSPGGSSADTQYF

v_gene: TRBV27
d_gene: -
abundance: -
j_gene: TRBJ2-6
CDR3nt: TGTGCCAGCGGCGGATCTGGGGCCAACGTCCTGACTTTC
CDR3aa: CASGGSGANVLTF

v_gene: TRBV7-8
d_gene: -
abundance: -
j_gene: TRBJ2-7
CDR3nt: TGTGCCAGCAGCCTCCGGACAGTCTCCTACGAGCAGTACTTC
CDR3aa: CASSLRTVSYEQYF

v_gene: TRBV27
d_gene: TRBD2
abundance: -
j_gene: TRBJ2-1
CDR3nt: TGTGCCAGCAGTAAAACGTCCGGGACTAGTTTCCGCAATGAGCAGTTCTTC
CDR3aa: CASSKTSGTSFRNEQFF

v_gene: TRBV29-1
d_gene: -
abundance: -
j_gene: TRBJ1-2
CDR3nt: TGCAGCGTTGACAGGGCAGGGGTTAGCTACACCTTC
CDR3aa: CSVDRAGVSYTF

v_gene: TRBV7-2
d_gene: -
abundance: -
j_gene: TRBJ2-7
CDR3nt: TGTGCCAGCAGCTTAGTTCCCAGTCACTCCTACGAGCAGTACTTC
CDR3aa: CASSLVPSHSYEQYF

v_gene: TRBV2
d_gene: -
abundance: -
j_gene: TRBJ1-3
CDR3nt: TGTGCCAGCAGTGACACCGCGGGTGGAAACACCATATATTTT
CDR3aa: CASSDTAGGNTIYF

v_gene: TRBV19
d_gene: -
abundance: few
j_gene: TRBJ2-3
CDR3nt: TGTGCCAGTAGGAGGGGAACAGATACGCAGTATTTT
CDR3aa: CASRRGTDTQYF

v_gene: TRBV7-2
d_gene: -
abundance: -
j_gene: TRBJ1-5
CDR3nt: TGTGCCAGCAGCCTTAGGGTCACCAATCAGCCCCAGCATTTT
CDR3aa: CASSLRVTNQPQHF

v_gene: TRBV20-1
d_gene: TRBD2
abundance: -
j_gene: TRBJ2-7
CDR3nt: TGCAGCCTCGGGACTAGCGGGAGTCTGTACTTC
CDR3aa: CSLGTSGSLYF

v_gene: TRBV5-1
d_gene: TRBD1
abundance: few
j_gene: TRBJ2-1
CDR3nt: TGCGCCAGCAGCTTGGGGGTGACCGGGACAGGACGCAATGAGCAGTTCTTC
CDR3aa: CASSLGVTGTGRNEQFF

v_gene: TRBV7-2
d_gene: -
abundance: few
j_gene: TRBJ2-2
CDR3nt: TGTGCCAGCAGCTTAGTAGGTGGGAGCGGCGGGGAGCTGTTTTTT
CDR3aa: CASSLVGGSGGELFF

v_gene: TRBV4-3
d_gene: -
abundance: many
j_gene: TRBJ1-5
CDR3nt: TGCGCCAGCAGCCAGGACAGCAATAGCAATCAGCCCCAGCATTTT
CDR3aa: CASSQDSNSNQPQHF

v_gene: TRBV7-9
d_gene: TRBD1
abundance: -
j_gene: TRBJ1-1
CDR3nt: TGTGCCAGCAGCTTACAGGGGGTATCGGAGGGTGAAGCTTTCTTT
CDR3aa: CASSLQGVSEGEAFF

v_gene: TRBV25-1
d_gene: -
abundance: -
j_gene: TRBJ2-1
CDR3nt: TGTGCCAGCAGTGAATATAGTGAGCAGTTCTTC
CDR3aa: CASSEYSEQFF

v_gene: TRBV6-6
d_gene: -
abundance: -
j_gene: TRBJ2-4
CDR3nt: TGTGCCAGCAGTCTCCAACAGGTCTTGTCGGACATTCAGTACTTC
CDR3aa: CASSLQQVLSDIQYF

v_gene: TRBV7-9
d_gene: -
abundance: few
j_gene: TRBJ2-2
CDR3nt: TGTGCCAGCAGCTTAGCAAGGACCGGGGAGCTGTTTTTT
CDR3aa: CASSLARTGELFF

v_gene: TRBV2
d_gene: TRBD2
abundance: -
j_gene: TRBJ2-5
CDR3nt: TGTGCCAGCAGCGTCTCTAGCGGGACCCAAGAGACCCAGTACTTC
CDR3aa: CASSVSSGTQETQYF

v_gene: TRBV2
d_gene: TRBD1
abundance: -
j_gene: TRBJ1-6
CDR3nt: TGTGCCAGCAGTGAAGGGACAGGCACAGCACCCCTCCACTTT
CDR3aa: CASSEGTGTAPLHF

v_gene: TRBV6-1
d_gene: -
abundance: few
j_gene: TRBJ2-7
CDR3nt: TGTGCCAGCAGTGAAGCGCGACGTCCCGAGCAGTACTTC
CDR3aa: CASSEARRPEQYF

v_gene: TRBV7-2
d_gene: -
abundance: -
j_gene: TRBJ2-7
CDR3nt: TGTGCCAGCAGCTTTGACGCGAGCGGCCGCGAGCAGTACTTC
CDR3aa: CASSFDASGREQYF

v_gene: TRBV12-2
d_gene: -
abundance: -
j_gene: TRBJ2-7
CDR3nt: TGTGCAAGTCGCTTAGCAACTAGCGGGAATGACGAGCAGTACTTC
CDR3aa: CASRLATSGNDEQYF

v_gene: TRBV5-4
d_gene: TRBD1
abundance: -
j_gene: TRBJ2-5
CDR3nt: TGTGCCAGCAGAAGGGACAGGTCTGAGGTAGAGACCCAGTACTTC
CDR3aa: CASRRDRSEVETQYF

v_gene: TRBV29-1
d_gene: TRBD1
abundance: -
j_gene: TRBJ2-1
CDR3nt: TGCAGCGTTGAAGTCCCCCGGACAGGGAGCTCCTACAATGAGCAGTTCTTC
CDR3aa: CSVEVPRTGSSYNEQFF

v_gene: TRBV25-1
d_gene: TRBD2
abundance: once
j_gene: TRBJ2-5
CDR3nt: TGTGCCCGCAGTCAACGAGCGGGGTCGGAGACCCAGTACTTC
CDR3aa: CARSQRAGSETQYF

v_gene: TRBV9
d_gene: -
abundance: -
j_gene: TRBJ2-3
CDR3nt: TGTGCCAGCAGCGTGGGGGCCGGGACCACAGATACGCAGTATTTT
CDR3aa: CASSVGAGTTDTQYF

v_gene: TRBV7-9
d_gene: -
abundance: few
j_gene: TRBJ2-7
CDR3nt: TGTGCCTCGATTGCAAGTTCGGGCCTACCCTCGGACGAGCAGTACTTC
CDR3aa: CASIASSGLPSDEQYF

v_gene: TRBV5-4
d_gene: -
abundance: many
j_gene: TRBJ2-7
CDR3nt: TGTGCCAGCAGGGTTCCAGGGAACGAGCAGTACTTC
CDR3aa: CASRVPGNEQYF

v_gene: TRBV30
d_gene: TRBD2
abundance: many
j_gene: TRBJ2-1
CDR3nt: TGTGCCTGGAGTCTTCTAGCGGGGGAAGCCGGTGAGCAGTTCTTC
CDR3aa: CAWSLLAGEAGEQFF

v_gene: TRBV19
d_gene: TRBD1
abundance: -
j_gene: TRBJ2-1
CDR3nt: TGTGCCAGTAGTGCGGGACAGGGGGTCTACAATGAGCAGTTCTTC
CDR3aa: CASSAGQGVYNEQFF

v_gene: TRBV30
d_gene: TRBD2
abundance: few
j_gene: TRBJ2-1
CDR3nt: TGTGCCTGGGGAACGGGACTAGCGTACAATGAGCAGTTCTTC
CDR3aa: CAWGTGLAYNEQFF

v_gene: TRBV30
d_gene: TRBD2
abundance: -
j_gene: TRBJ2-1
CDR3nt: TGTGCCTGGAGTTTAGAGAGCGGGAGTTATGAGCAGTTCTTC
CDR3aa: CAWSLESGSYEQFF

v_gene: TRBV25-1
d_gene: -
abundance: -
j_gene: TRBJ2-1
CDR3nt: TGTGCCAGCATGGCCGAGTTAGGAGCGGCCCCGACGGGGAATGAGCAGTTCTTC
CDR3aa: CASMAELGAAPTGNEQFF

v_gene: TRBV29-1
d_gene: -
abundance: few
j_gene: TRBJ2-3
CDR3nt: TGCAGCGTTGACGGGGGACACACAGATACGCAGTATTTT
CDR3aa: CSVDGGHTDTQYF

v_gene: TRBV7-2
d_gene: -
abundance: -
j_gene: TRBJ2-7
CDR3nt: TGTGCCAGCAGCTCACCCCAGAGGGAGCAGTACTTC
CDR3aa: CASSSPQREQYF

v_gene: TRBV13
d_gene: TRBD2
abundance: few
j_gene: TRBJ2-1
CDR3nt: TGTGCCAGCAGCTTAGGTCTAGCGGGAGGGCCCTACAATGAGCAGTTCTTC
CDR3aa: CASSLGLAGGPYNEQFF

v_gene: TRBV2
d_gene: -
abundance: once
j_gene: TRBJ2-1
CDR3nt: TGTGCCAGCAGTGGCAGAGTGGGGCAGTTCTTC
CDR3aa: CASSGRVGQFF

v_gene: TRBV30
d_gene: TRBD2
abundance: -
j_gene: TRBJ2-3
CDR3nt: TGTGCCTGGAGTAAGGTAGCGGGAGGAGATACGCAGTATTTT
CDR3aa: CAWSKVAGGDTQYF

v_gene: TRBV29-1
d_gene: TRBD2
abundance: -
j_gene: TRBJ2-1
CDR3nt: TGCAGCGTTGAAGGCCTAGCGGGGGGGCATTACAATGAGCAGTTCTTC
CDR3aa: CSVEGLAGGHYNEQFF

v_gene: TRBV13
d_gene: -
abundance: few
j_gene: TRBJ2-2
CDR3nt: TGTGCCAGCAGCTTGCGGCCGAGTGGGGAGCTGTTTTTT
CDR3aa: CASSLRPSGELFF

v_gene: TRBV30
d_gene: -
abundance: few
j_gene: TRBJ2-5
CDR3nt: TGTGCCTGGAGTGGGTACGGGGAGACCCAGTACTTC
CDR3aa: CAWSGYGETQYF

v_gene: TRBV5-6
d_gene: -
abundance: -
j_gene: TRBJ1-1
CDR3nt: TGTGCCAGCAGCTTGGACCACCAGAACACTGAAGCTTTCTTT
CDR3aa: CASSLDHQNTEAFF

v_gene: TRBV5-4
d_gene: TRBD2
abundance: -
j_gene: TRBJ2-5
CDR3nt: TGTGCCAGCAGCTTCGCGGGGGGCACAAGGGGAGAGACCCAGTACTTC
CDR3aa: CASSFAGGTRGETQYF